This T cell receptor (beta chain) was found in a study of tumor and adjacent non-tumor tissue in lung cancer. No cell sorting was done before RNA was extracted from the tissue. Chemotherapy-naive patients with new lung cancer underwent thoracic surgery in China, August–late 2014. The library came from three nested PCR rounds adapted from ARM-PCR protocols. MiXCR was run by TCRdb on the multiplex PCR reads, yielding one entry per CDR3 protein. This table holds 60,000 to 85,000 distinct CDR3 sequences, 60% to 75% found once. The CDR3 covers 14 residues. The germline gives CDR1 DFQATT, CDR2 SNEGSKA (reference sequence). This clonotype was seen a handful of times. Antigen: not known. The junction departs from the called germline gene at one end, perhaps through a read error. Study outcomes and limitations: Normal lung showed higher cumulative top 100 clone frequency than tumor. Patients with more diverse tumor TCRs had worse survival. TCR diversity was significantly greater in tumor than normal lung tissue.

The sequenced sample was lung tumor tissue. The genes are TRBV20-1 and TRBJ2-3; weak D call: TRBD2 (5 bases). The TCR comes from a man aged 55 to 70 with non-small cell lung cancer. The CDR3 DNA follows: TGTAGTGCTAGAGATTTCGGGAACGCAGATACGCAGTATTTT. Translated, it gives CSARDFGNADTQYF.